Listed below are T cell receptor beta chains from one sample, sequenced in a study of blood T cell repertoires in COVID-19. Using immunoSEQ multiplex PCR, the repertoire was profiled, and TCRdb retains in-frame clones only, with some absent. The sample carries over 200,000 clones, less than 85% recorded once. The sequenced sample consisted of PBMCs or T cells enriched from blood (not recorded which). The origin of the receptors is a man aged 40-49 years who had recovered from COVID-19. CDR3s include the opening cysteine and the closing phenylalanine or tryptophan. The D gene is left open where the match is weak. Only part of the rows carry a size: once, few, many, or a class if the clone is expanded.

d_call,v_call,j_call,clone_size,cdr3_aa,cdr3_nt
TRBD1,TRBV5-1,TRBJ2-5,-,CASNSGGQETQYF,TGCGCCAGCAACTCAGGGGGCCAAGAGACCCAGTACTTC
TRBD1,TRBV6-6,TRBJ1-3,-,CASSKGGQVSGNTIYF,TGTGCCAGCAGTAAAGGTGGACAGGTCTCTGGAAACACCATATATTTT
-,TRBV6-1,TRBJ1-5,-,CASSEPLQPQHF,TGTGCCAGCAGTGAACCCTTACAGCCCCAGCATTTT
TRBD1,TRBV5-1,TRBJ2-5,-,CASSQLTGGRETQYF,TGCGCCAGCAGCCAATTGACAGGGGGCCGAGAGACCCAGTACTTC
-,TRBV2,TRBJ1-4,once,CASSLQGYGNEKLFF,TGTGCCAGCAGTTTACAGGGTTACGGTAATGAAAAACTGTTTTTT
-,TRBV6-5,TRBJ1-2,-,CASSSGVYGYTF,TGTGCCAGCAGTTCAGGGGTCTATGGCTACACCTTC
TRBD1,TRBV19,TRBJ1-2,once,CASNGQGGGYTF,TGTGCCAGTAATGGACAGGGCGGTGGCTACACCTTC
TRBD1,TRBV5-8,TRBJ2-7,-,CASSLGQGPYEQYF,TGTGCCAGCAGCTTGGGACAGGGCCCCTACGAGCAGTACTTC
TRBD2,TRBV3-1/TRBV3-2,TRBJ2-7,-,CASSSISGGSYEQYF,TGTGCCAGCAGCTCTATTAGCGGGGGCTCCTACGAGCAGTACTTC
-,TRBV9,TRBJ1-2,once,CASSVDGAYGYTF,TGTGCCAGCAGCGTAGATGGGGCGTATGGCTACACCTTC
-,TRBV5-1,TRBJ2-2,-,CASSLTGNPNTGELFF,TGCGCCAGCAGCTTAACAGGAAACCCGAACACCGGGGAGCTGTTTTTT
-,TRBV4-1,TRBJ2-4,few,CASSQDIDRLYF,TGCGCCAGCAGCCAAGATATAGACAGGTTGTACTTC
-,TRBV27,TRBJ2-1,-,CASSLSLDSDTQFF,TGTGCCAGCAGTTTATCGCTGGACAGTGACACGCAGTTCTTC
TRBD1,TRBV2,TRBJ1-5,-,CASSDDRVGQPQHF,TGTGCCAGCAGTGATGACAGGGTAGGTCAGCCCCAGCATTTT
-,TRBV5-5,TRBJ1-1,-,CASSQGWRNTEAFF,TGTGCCAGCAGCCAGGGATGGAGGAACACTGAAGCTTTCTTT
-,TRBV3-1/TRBV3-2,TRBJ1-5,-,CASSQGLTQPQHF,TGTGCCAGCAGCCAGGGCCTAACTCAGCCCCAGCATTTT
-,TRBV28,TRBJ1-1,-,CASTLRGWEAFF,TGTGCCAGCACCCTACGAGGTTGGGAAGCTTTCTTT
-,TRBV13,TRBJ1-1,-,CASHSGGDTEAFF,TGTGCCAGCCATTCTGGGGGGGACACTGAAGCTTTCTTT
-,TRBV6-5,TRBJ2-7,-,CASTSRYEQYF,TGTGCCAGCACTTCCCGCTACGAGCAGTACTTC
TRBD1,TRBV6-5,TRBJ1-3,-,CASSSDRGNTIYF,TGTGCCAGCAGTTCGGACAGGGGAAACACCATATATTTT
-,TRBV18,TRBJ1-3,-,CASSPQGGAGNTIYF,TGTGCCAGCTCTCCACAGGGAGGTGCTGGAAACACCATATATTTT
TRBD1,TRBV19,TRBJ2-7,few,CASRPTGDEQYF,TGTGCCAGTAGACCGACAGGGGACGAGCAGTACTTC
-,TRBV7-3,TRBJ1-5,-,CASSFRERRGNQPQHF,TGTGCCAGCAGCTTCCGGGAACGACGGGGCAATCAGCCCCAGCATTTT
TRBD1,TRBV5-1,TRBJ2-7,many,CASSLGTGRTYEQYF,TGCGCCAGCAGCTTGGGGACAGGGAGGACCTACGAGCAGTACTTC
-,TRBV12-3/TRBV12-4,TRBJ1-5,-,CASSLGDPRGQHF,TGTGCCAGCAGTTTAGGGGACCCGCGGGGCCAGCATTTT
TRBD2,TRBV11-1,TRBJ2-1,-,CASRLAGVGNEQFF,TGTGCCAGCAGGTTGGCGGGAGTAGGGAATGAGCAGTTCTTC
TRBD1,TRBV6-6,TRBJ2-7,-,CASRTGAGEQYF,TGTGCCAGTCGGACAGGGGCCGGGGAGCAGTACTTC
-,TRBV14,TRBJ2-7,-,CASSTGFYEQYF,TGTGCCAGCAGTACAGGGTTTTACGAGCAGTACTTC
-,TRBV5-1,TRBJ1-2,-,CASSLGGGAGYGYTF,TGCGCCAGCAGCTTGGGGGGGGGCGCAGGCTATGGCTACACCTTC
TRBD1,TRBV5-1,TRBJ1-6,-,CASSKGQGEYNSPLHF,TGCGCCAGCAGCAAGGGACAGGGGGAATATAATTCACCCCTCCACTTT
-,TRBV15,TRBJ1-4,-,CATSRDSWGDEKLFF,TGTGCCACCAGCAGAGATTCCTGGGGAGATGAAAAACTGTTTTTT
TRBD1,TRBV9,TRBJ2-2,-,CASSVDRTPWTGELFF,TGTGCCAGCAGCGTGGACAGGACCCCATGGACCGGGGAGCTGTTTTTT
TRBD1,TRBV19,TRBJ2-2,-,CASTLGTGGAMGKLFF,TGTGCCAGTACCTTGGGGACAGGGGGCGCCATGGGAAAGCTGTTTTTT
TRBD1,TRBV14,TRBJ1-5,-,CASSQGTGSQPQHF,TGTGCCAGCAGCCAAGGGACAGGGAGTCAGCCCCAGCATTTT
TRBD1,TRBV5-1,TRBJ2-5,-,CASSSQGARVETQYF,TGCGCCAGCAGCTCACAGGGGGCGCGGGTAGAGACCCAGTACTTC
-,TRBV10-3,TRBJ2-2,-,CAISERGLPGPNSNTGELFF,TGTGCCATCAGTGAGAGGGGACTCCCTGGCCCCAATTCGAACACCGGGGAGCTGTTTTTT
-,TRBV19,TRBJ2-2,-,CASPQTTDLYTGELFF,TGTGCCAGTCCCCAAACGACAGATTTGTACACCGGGGAGCTGTTTTTT